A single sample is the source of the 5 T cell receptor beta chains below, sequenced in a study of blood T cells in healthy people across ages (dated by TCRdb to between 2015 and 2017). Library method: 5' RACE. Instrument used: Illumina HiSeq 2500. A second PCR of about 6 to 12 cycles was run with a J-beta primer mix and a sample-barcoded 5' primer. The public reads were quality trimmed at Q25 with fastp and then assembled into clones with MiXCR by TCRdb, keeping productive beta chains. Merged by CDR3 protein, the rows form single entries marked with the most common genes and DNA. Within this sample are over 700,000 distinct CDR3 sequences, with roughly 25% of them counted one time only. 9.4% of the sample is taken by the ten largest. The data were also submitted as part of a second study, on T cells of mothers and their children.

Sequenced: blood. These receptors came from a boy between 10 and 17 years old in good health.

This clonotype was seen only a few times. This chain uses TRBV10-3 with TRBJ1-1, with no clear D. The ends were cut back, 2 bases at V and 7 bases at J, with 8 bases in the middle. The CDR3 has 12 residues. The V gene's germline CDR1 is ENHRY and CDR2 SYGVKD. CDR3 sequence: CAISEGTLEAFF. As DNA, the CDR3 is TGTGCCATCAGTGAGGGAACCCTTGAAGCTTTCTTT.

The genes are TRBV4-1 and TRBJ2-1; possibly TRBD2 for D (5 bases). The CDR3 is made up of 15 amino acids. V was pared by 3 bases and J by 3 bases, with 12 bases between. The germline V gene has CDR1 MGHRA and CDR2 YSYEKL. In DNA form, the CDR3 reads TGCGCCAGCAGCCAGGCCGGACTTCTCTACAATGAGCAGTTCTTC. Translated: CASSQAGLLYNEQFF.

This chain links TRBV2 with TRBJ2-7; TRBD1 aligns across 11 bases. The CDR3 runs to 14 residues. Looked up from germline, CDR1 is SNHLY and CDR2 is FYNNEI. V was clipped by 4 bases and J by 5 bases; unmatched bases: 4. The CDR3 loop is CASSAGTGGDEQYF. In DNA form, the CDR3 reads TGTGCCAGCAGTGCCGGGACAGGGGGGGACGAGCAGTACTTC.

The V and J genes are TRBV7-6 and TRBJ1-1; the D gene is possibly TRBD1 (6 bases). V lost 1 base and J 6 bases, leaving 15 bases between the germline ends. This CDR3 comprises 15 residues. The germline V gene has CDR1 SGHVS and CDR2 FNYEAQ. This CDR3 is CASSLVGGGGSEAFF. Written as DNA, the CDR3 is TGTGCCAGCAGCTTAGTAGGAGGGGGTGGCTCTGAAGCTTTCTTT.

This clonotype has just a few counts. CDR3 in amino acids: CATSERTSINEQFF. As DNA, the CDR3 is TGTGCCACCAGTGAAAGGACGTCGATCAATGAGCAGTTCTTC. The gene calls are TRBV24-1 and TRBJ2-1; D remains unclear. Between the trimmed V and J ends, which lost 4 bases and 6 bases, there was a span of 12 bases. Germline lookup yields CDR1 KGHDR and CDR2 SFDVKD. The CDR3 totals 14 residues.